Described below is a single TCR beta chain sequence and its context. Profiled with immunoSEQ multiplex PCR; TCRdb holds only in-frame clones, not every one. The sample has roughly 1,500,000 clones, 95% to 99% seen once; the top ten hold 0.45%. The germline CDR1 and CDR2 sequences are SGHRS and YFSETQ. With 4 bases clipped from V and 3 bases from J, the junction kept 7 bases outside the gene matches. CDR3 size: 15 residues. This entry belongs to a study of shared clonotypes between healthy human individuals. V and J are TRBV5-1 and TRBJ2-1; 7 nucleotides line up with TRBD1. The sample consisted of naive CD4+ T cells sorted from blood. As for subset: CD45RA+ positively selected. This clonotype was obtained from a man aged 30 to 45 in good health. CDR3 DNA: TGCGCCAGCAGCCCTGCGACAGGGATCTACAATGAGCAGTTCTTC. The encoded protein is CASSPATGIYNEQFF.